These 7 T cell receptor beta chains originate from one sample sequenced in a study of identical twins. TCRdb itself ran the 5' RACE reads through MiXCR, one entry per CDR3 protein. The table records about 280,000 distinct CDR3 sequences, about 8.1% of them present only once. The same sample was also studied in work on yellow fever vaccine responses in identical twins.

Sequenced material: memory (CD45RO+) T cells sorted from blood. Receptors originate from a woman younger than 30 in good health.

This clonotype was observed many times. The chain couples TRBV14 to TRBJ2-3, with TRBD2 matching over 11 bases. The CDR3 runs to 14 residues. CDR1 SGHDN and CDR2 FVKESK come from the germline V gene. After removal of 5 bases from V and 4 bases from J, the junction contained 2 bases not matched to a gene. The CDR3 loop is CASSIAGGSDTQYF. Written as DNA, the CDR3 is TGTGCCAGCAGCATAGCGGGAGGGTCAGATACGCAGTATTTT.

There are a few counts of this clonotype. The rearrangement links TRBV9 to TRBJ2-2; 7 bases are a match to TRBD2. The ends lost 0 bases at V and 0 bases at J; junction bases unmatched: 2. Germline V gene lookup returns CDR1 SGDLS and CDR2 YYNGEE. The CDR3 extends over 16 amino acids. The DNA of the CDR3 is TGTGCCAGCAGCGTAGGACTAGCAGCGAACACCGGGGAGCTGTTTTTT. It encodes CASSVGLAANTGELFF.

Only a few counts were recorded for this clonotype. This chain links TRBV7-6 with TRBJ2-1; TRBD1 agrees at 7 bases. In germline, CDR1 is SGHVS, CDR2 FNYEAQ. The CDR3 runs to 14 residues. V lost 3 bases, J lost 6 bases, and 5 bases stayed unmatched. This chain's CDR3 is CASSLTGRLNEQFF. CDR3 DNA sequence: TGTGCCAGCAGCTTGACAGGGCGGCTCAATGAGCAGTTCTTC.

This CDR3 reads CSARPLTGTSAYEQYF. The CDR3, as DNA: TGCAGTGCTAGACCCCTCACCGGGACTAGTGCCTACGAGCAGTACTTC. The chain carries TRBV20-1 and TRBJ2-7; the match to TRBD2 covers 8 bases. The ends lost 2 bases at V and 2 bases at J; junction bases unmatched: 11. This CDR3 is built from 16 residues. Germline CDR1 and CDR2: DFQATT and SNEGSKA (reference sequence).

This clonotype was seen many times. The gene calls are TRBV4-1 and TRBJ2-2; TRBD2 agrees at 8 bases. This CDR3 is built from 17 residues. CDR1 is MGHRA and CDR2 is YSYEKL in the germline V gene. V was clipped by 1 base and J by 6 bases; unmatched bases: 10. Written as DNA, the CDR3 is TGCGCCAGCAGCCAAGTCGTGGAGCGGGGGAGGGCCGGGGAGCTGTTTTTT. This sequence encodes CASSQVVERGRAGELFF.

V gene TRBV5-1 combines with J gene TRBJ1-6, with TRBD1 identical over 9 bases. Germline assignment: CDR1 SGHRS and CDR2 YFSETQ. This CDR3 is built from 13 residues. The junction had 4 bases not matched to a gene; V was cut back by 7 bases and J by 8 bases. CDR3 bases: TGCGCCAGCCGGGACAGGGAAGATTCACCCCTCCACTTT. The encoded protein is CASRDREDSPLHF.

This clonotype came up many times. The genes are TRBV6-1 and TRBJ1-2; a possible D gene is TRBD1 (6 bases). This CDR3 spans 13 amino acids. CDR1 is MNHNS and CDR2 is SASEGT in the germline V gene. Trimming removed 6 bases at V and 5 bases at J, with 13 bases between. In DNA form, the CDR3 reads TGTGCCAGCAGCCACAGGGATGGGTATGGCTACACCTTC. Its protein is CASSHRDGYGYTF.